Sequencing of this T cell receptor (beta chain) was carried out in a study of shared clonotypes between healthy human individuals. Overall study findings and caveats: Blood was the sole source, and tissue repertoires probably differ. Against clonotypes common to all four donors, non-shared ones had lower generation probabilities. A handful of donors showed sharing of around 5% of naive CD4 clonotypes.

Between the trimmed V and J ends, which lost 2 bases and 13 bases, there was a span of 17 bases. Germline assignment: CDR1 MNHNS and CDR2 SASEGT. The CDR3 extends over 13 amino acids. A note on this clone: Its antigen is undetermined.

Generated by immunoSEQ multiplex PCR, the TCRdb table keeps only in-frame clones and is missing some. Here the sample spans millions of clones, approximately 93% being singletons. V usage is TRBV6-1 and J usage is TRBJ2-5; D perhaps matches TRBD2 (6 bases). Sequencing used naive CD4+ T cells from PBMCs. Subset noted: CD45RA+ positively selected. This clonotype was obtained from a man between 18 and 35 years old in good health. Some clones in this sample may be carry-over from other donors' samples. CDR3 region: CASSESSLVGGYF. CDR3 DNA: TGTGCCAGCAGTGAATCGTCCTTAGTCGGGGGGTACTTC.